This T cell receptor beta chain was sequenced for a study of tissue T cells after allogeneic stem cell transplantation. Only in-frame clones appear in the TCRdb table, and some are missing; sequencing was by immunoSEQ multiplex PCR. The top ten hold about 3.8% of the sample, which has some 43,000 clones, roughly 92% seen once. Per germline, CDR1 KGHSH and CDR2 LQKENI. The germline V and J ends were trimmed by 2 bases and 0 bases, with 1 base remaining between them. The CDR3 length is 12 residues. The specimen was blood, collected before transplantation. This receptor was identified in a woman aged 35 to 69 who later had graft-versus-host disease after an allogeneic stem cell transplant. This chain joins TRBV18 and TRBJ1-1, with D unclear. The CDR3, as DNA: TGTGCCAGCTCACCATTGAACACTGAAGCTTTCTTT. Translation gives CASSPLNTEAFF.